What follows are 29 T cell receptor beta chains derived from one specimen sequenced in a study of T-cell reconstitution after alpha-beta-depleted transplantation in children. Molecular barcoding with unique molecular identifiers was used for the TCRbeta library. TCRdb processed the PCR reads anew with MiXCR; each CDR3 protein has one entry. The sample yields about 370,000 distinct CDR3 sequences, just over 20% seen once. The sequencing used PBMCs from the stem cell graft donor, collected from the stem cell graft. The receptors stem from a human donor who donated a stem cell graft to a child with acute myeloid leukemia.

This clonotype was seen ten or more times. The V call is TRBV18, the J call TRBJ2-5; no clear D gene. Germline V gives CDR1 KGHSH, CDR2 LQKENI. V was clipped by 2 bases and J by 3 bases, with 7 bases between them. The CDR3 length is 13 residues. The CDR3 DNA reads TGTGCCAGCTCACCAGCAATCGAAGAGACCCAGTACTTC. Protein sequence: CASSPAIEETQYF.

The V gene is TRBV18, the J gene TRBJ2-5; 9 positions agree with TRBD1. In germline, CDR1 is KGHSH, CDR2 LQKENI. The CDR3 covers 15 residues. After removal of 6 bases from V and 5 bases from J, the junction contained 10 bases not matched to a gene. This chain's CDR3 is CASSDLGTGYETQYF. The CDR3 DNA is TGTGCCAGCTCCGACCTCGGGACAGGGTATGAGACCCAGTACTTC.

This clonotype was detected many times. The gene calls are TRBV25-1 and TRBJ2-1; TRBD2 might be the D (6 bases). From germline, CDR1 is MGHDK and CDR2 SYGVNS. The CDR3 consists of 15 residues. Trimming stripped 4 bases from V and 5 bases from J, with 15 bases between. CDR3 in DNA: TGTGCCAGCAGTGGACGGACTAAACACGACAATGAGCAGTTCTTC. Translation: CASSGRTKHDNEQFF.

The chain links TRBV12-3 or TRBV12-4 to TRBJ2-7, with TRBD1 matching over 10 bases. Trimming removed 6 bases from V and 6 bases from J; junction bases left unmatched: 8. The CDR3 is made up of 14 amino acids. CDR3 in amino acids: CASSPTGGVFEQYF. CDR3 coding DNA: TGTGCCAGCAGCCCGACAGGGGGCGTCTTCGAGCAGTACTTC.

This clonotype has only a few counts. The genes are TRBV20-1 and TRBJ2-3, with 7 bases lining up with TRBD2. The CDR3 length is 16 residues. V gave up 4 bases and J gave up 2 bases; unmatched junction bases: 12. Per germline, CDR1 DFQATT and CDR2 SNEGSKA (reference sequence). The CDR3 is CSAINPRGLTTDTQYF. Here the CDR3 DNA reads TGCAGTGCTATCAACCCAAGGGGACTAACCACAGATACGCAGTATTTT.

This clonotype was seen a handful of times. The chain links TRBV7-3 to TRBJ2-6; the match to TRBD1 covers 8 bases. The V segment lost 1 base and the J segment 2 bases; nucleotides outside the gene matches: 10. Germline values: CDR1 SGHTA, CDR2 FQGTGA. This CDR3 comprises 19 residues. Here the CDR3 DNA reads TGTGCCAGCAGCTTAAATCCAGGACAGGGCGTCCCTGGGGCCAACGTCCTGACTTTC. Translating gives CASSLNPGQGVPGANVLTF. The whole variable domain, filled in from reference TRBV7-3 and TRBJ2-6, reads GAGVSQTPSNKVTEKGKYVELRCDPISGHTALYWYRQSLGQGPEFLIYFQGTGAADDSGLPNDRFFAVRPEGSVSTLKIQRTERGDSAVYLCASSLNPGQGVPGANVLTFGAGSRLTVL.

The rearrangement uses TRBV27 and TRBJ2-7; D possibly corresponds to TRBD1 (8 bases). Trimming shortened V by 8 bases and J by 5 bases, and 22 bases separated the two germline ends. This CDR3 region has 15 residues. Germline loops: CDR1 MNHEY, CDR2 SMNVEV (reference sequence). The CDR3 spells CASSREGRGPHEQYF. For the CDR3, the DNA is TGTGCCAGCTCCAGGGAGGGCAGGGGGCCTCACGAGCAGTACTTC.

There are a few counts of this clonotype. The chain is built from TRBV7-9 and TRBJ2-7, with D unresolved. The ends were cut back, 1 base at V and 6 bases at J, with 10 bases in the middle. The CDR3 sequence is 13 residues long. Germline-derived CDR1 and CDR2 are SEHNR and FQNEAQ (reference sequence). The CDR3 DNA reads TGTGCCAGCAGCTTAGAGGCGACGGGCGAGCAGTACTTC. Its protein product is CASSLEATGEQYF.

This sequence joins TRBV20-1 and TRBJ1-5; D might be TRBD1 (5 bases). Looked up from germline, CDR1 is DFQATT and CDR2 is SNEGSKA (reference sequence). V was shortened by 2 bases and J by 2 bases, with 10 bases between the two germline ends. This CDR3 is built from 14 residues. The CDR3 sequence is CSARWGLGNQPQHF. CDR3 nucleotide sequence: TGCAGTGCTAGATGGGGGTTGGGCAATCAGCCCCAGCATTTT.

The chain couples TRBV12-3 or TRBV12-4 to TRBJ2-2; tentative D call: TRBD2 (7 bases). Trimming shortened V by 4 bases and J by 2 bases, and 17 bases separated the two germline ends. This CDR3 has 17 amino acids. CDR3 bases: TGTGCCAGCAGTTCACCTGGGGGGGCATTTAACACCGGGGAGCTGTTTTTT. This sequence encodes CASSSPGGAFNTGELFF.

This clonotype came up many times. The CDR3 region is CSARGTGNYEQYF. CDR3 bases: TGCAGTGCTAGGGGGACAGGGAACTACGAGCAGTACTTC. The rearrangement joins TRBV20-1 to TRBJ2-7, with 9 positions matching TRBD1. Trimming at V came to 3 bases and at J to 3 bases, leaving 3 bases not matched to a gene. Germline CDR1 and CDR2: DFQATT and SNEGSKA (reference sequence). This CDR3 region has 13 residues.

The J gene is TRBJ1-1, the V gene TRBV7-2; maybe TRBD1 (6 bases). Germline values: CDR1 SGHTA, CDR2 FQGNSA. CDR3 size: 15 residues. Trimming pared 5 bases from V and 3 bases from J, leaving 16 bases between. This CDR3 is CASSLLGQSHTEAFF. The DNA of the CDR3 is TGTGCCAGCAGCCTACTAGGACAGTCCCACACTGAAGCTTTCTTT.

This clonotype occurred many times. The chain recombines TRBV20-1 with TRBJ2-1, with 7 nucleotides matching TRBD2. Per the germline V gene, CDR1 is DFQATT and CDR2 is SNEGSKA (reference sequence). CDR3 length equals 15 residues. J lost 2 bases, V lost 6 bases, and 10 bases had no gene match. CDR3 sequence: CSAGSASGPYNEQFF. The CDR3 nucleotides are TGCAGTGCCGGATCCGCTAGCGGCCCCTACAATGAGCAGTTCTTC.

This clonotype was counted between two and nine times. The chain has TRBV28 and TRBJ1-5; 7 bases line up with TRBD1. CDR1 and CDR2 from the germline V gene are MDHEN and SYDVKM. Germline trimming cut 5 bases from V and 6 bases from J; bases unmatched to any gene: 7. CDR3 length: 14 residues. The CDR3 reads CASSPDREGQPQHF. The CDR3 DNA is TGTGCCAGCAGTCCCGACAGGGAAGGTCAGCCCCAGCATTTT.

The V and J genes are TRBV7-3 and TRBJ2-3, with 10 nucleotides matching TRBD2. The trim removed 2 bases at V and 4 bases at J, leaving 9 bases unmatched. In germline, CDR1 is SGHTA, CDR2 FQGTGA. The CDR3 is made up of 17 amino acids. The CDR3 bases are TGTGCCAGCAGCTTACGGGCTAGCGGGAGTCGTGCAGATACGCAGTATTTT. Translation: CASSLRASGSRADTQYF.

This clonotype was counted only a few times. V usage is TRBV6-1 and J usage is TRBJ2-3, with 7 bases identical to TRBD2. Germline CDR1 is MNHNS and CDR2 is SASEGT. The CDR3 length is 12 residues. The junction had 3 bases not matched to a gene; V was cut back by 7 bases and J by 5 bases. The CDR3 DNA reads TGTGCCAGCATACCGGGGGGAGATACGCAGTATTTT. This gives the protein CASIPGGDTQYF.

The chain employs TRBV28 and TRBJ1-5; tentatively, D is TRBD1 (5 bases). The CDR3 has 14 amino acids. CDR1 and CDR2 from the germline V gene are MDHEN and SYDVKM. V was shortened by 5 bases and J by 3 bases, with 11 bases between the two germline ends. The CDR3 DNA reads TGTGCCAGCAGTCTTCAGACAGCCAATCAGCCCCAGCATTTT. It translates to CASSLQTANQPQHF.

V usage is TRBV7-3 and J usage is TRBJ2-3, with a tentative D call TRBD1 (5 bases). Trimming stripped 2 bases from V and 8 bases from J, with 5 bases between. The CDR3 has 11 residues. Germline V gene lookup returns CDR1 SGHTA and CDR2 FQGTGA. The CDR3 region has the DNA TGTGCCAGCAGCTTAGGGGCTACGCAGTATTTT. This encodes CASSLGATQYF.

There are a few counts of this clonotype. V and J are TRBV9 and TRBJ1-1; the match to TRBD1 covers 7 bases. This CDR3 region has 20 residues. CDR1 is SGDLS, CDR2 YYNGEE, per germline. The V segment lost 4 bases and the J segment 2 bases; nucleotides outside the gene matches: 23. The DNA of the CDR3 is TGTGCCAGCAGCTCTAACCTATCCCCGGGACAGCCCTTTGGAAACACTGAAGCTTTCTTT. Its protein is CASSSNLSPGQPFGNTEAFF.

The V and J genes are TRBV7-2 and TRBJ2-3; D gene uncertain. Germline CDR1 SGHTA, CDR2 FQGNSA. The CDR3 loop spans 13 amino acids. V lost 5 bases to trimming and J lost 2 bases, with 8 bases between them. The CDR3 nucleotides are TGTGCCAGCAGCCCTCTTTTCACAGATACGCAGTATTTT. Its protein product is CASSPLFTDTQYF.

The J gene is TRBJ2-7, the V gene TRBV12-5; D gene uncertain. Germline CDR1 reads LGHNT; CDR2 reads FRNRAP. With 5 bases removed from V and 0 bases from J, the gap between germline ends came to 8 bases. This CDR3 is built from 13 residues. Here the CDR3 reads CASGPPSSYEQYF. CDR3 coding DNA: TGTGCTAGTGGTCCTCCATCCTCCTACGAGCAGTACTTC.

The chain combines TRBV2 with TRBJ2-1; 14 bases match TRBD2. The CDR3 has 15 residues. Trimming removed 6 bases from V and 7 bases from J; junction bases left unmatched: 5. The germline CDR1 and CDR2 sequences are SNHLY and FYNNEI. The DNA for the CDR3 is TGTGCCAGCAGGGAAAGGACTAGCGGGAGGAATGAGCAGTTCTTC. As protein: CASRERTSGRNEQFF. Variable domain in full (rest from reference TRBV2 and TRBJ2-1): EPEVTQTPSHQVTQMGQEVILRCVPISNHLYFYWYRQILGQKVEFLVSFYNNEISEKSEIFDDQFSVERPDGSNFTLKIRSTKLEDSAMYFCASRERTSGRNEQFFGPGTRLTVL.

This clonotype showed up many times. The chain joins TRBV29-1 to TRBJ2-5; D uncertain. CDR1 and CDR2 from the germline V gene are SQVTM and ANQGSEA. Trimming removed 3 bases at V and 4 bases at J, with 9 bases between. CDR3 size: 12 residues. The chain's CDR3 is CSVDRPGETQYF. The CDR3 region has the DNA TGCAGCGTTGACAGGCCAGGAGAGACCCAGTACTTC.

A few counts support this clonotype. The chain combines TRBV5-1 with TRBJ2-3; the match to TRBD2 covers 11 bases. Germline-derived CDR1 and CDR2 are SGHRS and YFSETQ. The J segment lost 5 bases and the V segment lost 0 bases, leaving 2 bases of the junction unmatched. This CDR3 has 15 amino acids. In DNA form, the CDR3 reads TGCGCCAGCAGCTTGGTACTAGCGGGAGAAGATACGCAGTATTTT. This sequence encodes CASSLVLAGEDTQYF.

This clonotype was found a few times. This chain links TRBV12-3 or TRBV12-4 with TRBJ1-5, with D possibly being TRBD1 (5 bases). V was clipped by 1 base and J by 0 bases, with 13 bases between them. The CDR3 length is 17 residues. CDR3 loop: CASSLGAGPYSNQPQHF. CDR3 DNA sequence: TGTGCCAGCAGTTTAGGGGCAGGGCCTTATAGCAATCAGCCCCAGCATTTT.

As concerns this clonotype: The final CDR3 position lacks the conserved phenylalanine or tryptophan, pointing to a likely read error. V gene TRBV15 combines with J gene TRBJ2-5; no definite D call. With 0 bases removed from V and 3 bases from J, the gap between germline ends came to 5 bases. This CDR3 spans 13 amino acids. The germline CDR1 and CDR2 sequences are LNHNV and YYDKDF (reference sequence). The CDR3 protein is CATSREPKETQYY. DNA of the CDR3: TGTGCCACCAGCAGAGAACCGAAAGAGACCCAGTACTAC.

V is TRBV5-1 and J is TRBJ1-4; D gene uncertain. V lost 4 bases, J lost 8 bases, and 9 bases lay in between. CDR3 length equals 12 residues. The germline gives CDR1 SGHRS, CDR2 YFSETQ. The CDR3 nucleotides read TGCGCCAGCAGCCCGTCGAGAGAAAAACTGTTTTTT. Protein product: CASSPSREKLFF.

The gene calls are TRBV7-2 and TRBJ2-7; either TRBD1 or TRBD2 may supply D (7 bases each). The V and J ends lost 5 bases and 8 bases respectively, with 13 bases between them. The CDR3 extends over 12 amino acids. The germline gives CDR1 SGHTA, CDR2 FQGNSA. Here the CDR3 reads CASSPGGDQQYF. The CDR3, as DNA: TGTGCCAGCAGCCCAGGGGGGGACCAGCAGTACTTC.

J is TRBJ1-1 and V is TRBV7-9; D gene ambiguous. The CDR3 loop spans 14 amino acids. V lost 2 bases and J 1 base, leaving 8 bases between the germline ends. Germline CDR1 is SEHNR and CDR2 is FQNEAQ (reference sequence). The CDR3 spells CASSLTASNTEAFF. As DNA, the CDR3 is TGTGCCAGCAGCTTAACAGCTTCGAACACTGAAGCTTTCTTT.